This T cell receptor beta chain was captured by sequencing in a study of T-cell memory formation after mild COVID-19. About the study: For the most part, TCR clusters were specific to one donor. Notes on the study in general: Memory sampled before infection contained some responding clones, suggesting cross-reactive memory joined.

This CDR3 contains 14 residues. V gave up 6 bases and J gave up 4 bases; unmatched junction bases: 8. Note on this clonotype: Its antigen is currently unknown.

TCRdb fed the 5' RACE reads into MiXCR, producing one record per CDR3 protein. The sample consists of 250,000 to 350,000 distinct CDR3 sequences, 15% to 20% of them appearing once. The sample consisted of PBMCs or a T cell subset sorted from them (not recorded which). The source is a man younger than 35 who had mild COVID-19 (a few samples of this study predate the infection). Cell type and time point are not known. The chain uses TRBV12-3 or TRBV12-4 and TRBJ1-2; 7 nucleotides line up with TRBD1. Written as DNA, the CDR3 is TGTGCCAGCAGAACCACAGGGGATATCTATGGCTACACCTTC. As protein: CASRTTGDIYGYTF.